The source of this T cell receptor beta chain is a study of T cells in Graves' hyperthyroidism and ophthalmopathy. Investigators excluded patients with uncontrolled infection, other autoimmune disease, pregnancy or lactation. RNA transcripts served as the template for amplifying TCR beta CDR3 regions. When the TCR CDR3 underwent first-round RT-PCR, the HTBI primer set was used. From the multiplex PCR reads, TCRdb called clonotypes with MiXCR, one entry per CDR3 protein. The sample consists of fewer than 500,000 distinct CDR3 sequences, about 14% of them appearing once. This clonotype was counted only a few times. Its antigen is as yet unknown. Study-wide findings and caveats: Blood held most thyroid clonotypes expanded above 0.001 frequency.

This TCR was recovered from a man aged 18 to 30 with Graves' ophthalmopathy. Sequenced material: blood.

DNA for the CDR3: TGTGCCAGCAGCTTGGCCGGGGCACCTTGGGGCTACACCTTC. The encoded protein is CASSLAGAPWGYTF. This chain links TRBV5-6 with TRBJ1-2, with D tentatively TRBD1 (5 bases). Trimming stripped 0 bases from V and 8 bases from J, with 14 bases between. The CDR3 contains 14 residues. Germline V gene lookup returns CDR1 SGHDT and CDR2 YYEEEE.